These 28 T cell receptor beta chains were all obtained from the same sample, sequenced in a study of long-term antiretroviral therapy in people with HIV. Survey-level resolution applied to immunoSEQ assay v3.0. Repertoires were generated with immunoSEQ multiplex PCR, while TCRdb's copy carries only in-frame clones and drops some. Counted here are approximately 37,000 clones, around 86% occurring once; the ten biggest clones make up 6.2%. The source material was unsorted PBMCs, sampled 1 year after starting antiretroviral therapy. Receptors originate from a man between 18 and 29 years old with HIV.

Only one count was recorded for this clone. The chain links TRBV28 to TRBJ1-1, with D hard to call. The length of the CDR3 is 11 residues. V lost 2 bases to trimming and J lost 11 bases, with 9 bases between them. Germline assignment: CDR1 MDHEN and CDR2 SYDVKM. In DNA form, the CDR3 reads TGTGCCAGCAGTTTAAGTCGAACGGCTTTCTTT. Protein sequence: CASSLSRTAFF.

This chain connects TRBV6-9 to TRBJ2-7; D is perhaps TRBD1 (6 bases). The CDR3 totals 17 residues. Trimming cost V 5 bases and J 0 bases, with 20 bases left between them. The V gene's germline CDR1 is MNHGY and CDR2 SVAAGI. The CDR3 coding sequence is TGTGCCAGCAGTCCCACGACAGGTGAACACAACTCCTACGAGCAGTACTTC. It is translated as CASSPTTGEHNSYEQYF.

This sequence joins TRBV9 and TRBJ1-2; 8 nucleotides agree with TRBD1. The CDR3 extends over 16 amino acids. From germline, CDR1 is SGDLS and CDR2 YYNGEE. The V segment lost 1 base and the J segment 7 bases; nucleotides outside the gene matches: 12. The CDR3 reads CASSVRQGALFTGYTF. Written as DNA, the CDR3 is TGTGCCAGCAGCGTAAGGCAGGGGGCCCTCTTTACTGGCTACACCTTC.

CDR3 nucleotides: TGTGCCAGCAGGAGGGGACTTTCCGGTAGTGGGGCCAACGTCCTGACTTTC. Translation gives CASRRGLSGSGANVLTF. The genes are TRBV2 and TRBJ2-6, with TRBD2 as a possible D gene (6 bases). Germline-derived CDR1 and CDR2 are SNHLY and FYNNEI. Trimming removed 6 bases from V and 3 bases from J, with 18 bases in between. The CDR3 is 17 amino acids.

The chain combines TRBV10-2 with TRBJ1-1, with a weak D call TRBD1 (5 bases). The germline gives CDR1 WSHSY, CDR2 SAAADI. The V end was cut by 3 bases, the J end by 1 base, with 9 bases between. The length of the CDR3 is 14 residues. CDR3 sequence (DNA): TGCGCCAGCAGTGACCTCACAGGGAACACTGAAGCTTTCTTT. Its protein product is CASSDLTGNTEAFF.

The chain links TRBV6-5 to TRBJ2-3, with TRBD1 matching 8 bases. The CDR3 has 15 residues. Germline values: CDR1 MNHEY, CDR2 SVGAGI. Trimming removed 2 bases from V and 5 bases from J; junction bases left unmatched: 6. The CDR3 region has the DNA TGTGCCAGCAGTTACCGGGACAGGACGGGAGATACGCAGTATTTT. Translated: CASSYRDRTGDTQYF.

The chain uses TRBV7-3 and TRBJ2-1, with 7 bases identical to TRBD2. The CDR3 sequence is 20 residues long. The V segment lost 2 bases and the J segment 9 bases; nucleotides outside the gene matches: 25. Germline loops: CDR1 SGHTA, CDR2 FQGTGA. The CDR3 nucleotides are TGTGCCAGCAGCTTAGGGCCTTTGATCGCAGGCGGGAGCGGAGGTGCTGAGCAGTTCTTC. Translating gives CASSLGPLIAGGSGGAEQFF.

This clone came up once. V is TRBV5-1 and J is TRBJ2-7, with D unclear. V was pared by 0 bases and J by 3 bases, with 13 bases between. Germline V gene sequence: CDR1 SGHRS, CDR2 YFSETQ. The CDR3 is made up of 15 amino acids. The CDR3 reads CASSLAGDSIYEQYF. The CDR3 DNA reads as TGCGCCAGCAGCTTGGCCGGTGACTCGATCTACGAGCAGTACTTC. The full variable domain, its missing parts supplied by reference TRBV5-1 and TRBJ2-7, is KAGVTQTPRYLIKTRGQQVTLSCSPISGHRSVSWYQQTPGQGLQFLFEYFSETQRNKGNFPGRFSGRQFSNSRSEMNVSTLELGDSALYLCASSLAGDSIYEQYFGPGTRLTVT.

This chain uses TRBV5-1 with TRBJ2-5, with D possibly being TRBD1 (6 bases). V was cut by 4 bases and J by 4 bases, with 17 bases left in between. CDR1 SGHRS and CDR2 YFSETQ come from the germline V gene. The CDR3 is made up of 15 amino acids. The CDR3 loop is CASSGLYREGETQYF. In DNA, the CDR3 is TGCGCCAGCAGCGGATTGTACAGGGAAGGAGAGACCCAGTACTTC.

The chain carries TRBV7-3 and TRBJ1-4, with 9 bases matching TRBD1. The V gene's germline CDR1 is SGHTA and CDR2 FQGTGA. This CDR3 has 15 residues. Trimming took 5 bases from V and 3 from J; bases not matched to a gene: 4. The CDR3 loop is CASSQNRGPNEKLFF. CDR3 in DNA: TGTGCCAGCAGCCAGAACAGGGGGCCTAATGAAAAACTGTTTTTT.

The rearrangement uses TRBV5-1 and TRBJ1-1; TRBD1 matches at 8 bases. The germline CDR1 and CDR2 sequences are SGHRS and YFSETQ. The CDR3 is 14 amino acids. Germline trimming cut 3 bases from V and 0 bases from J; bases unmatched to any gene: 1. The CDR3 nucleotides read TGCGCCAGCAGCTGGACAGGGCTGAACACTGAAGCTTTCTTT. It translates to CASSWTGLNTEAFF.

J is TRBJ2-7 and V is TRBV19, with D possibly being TRBD2 (5 bases). Trimming removed 3 bases at V and 1 base at J, with 13 bases between. This CDR3 region has 15 residues. Germline values: CDR1 LNHDA, CDR2 SQIVND (reference sequence). CDR3 amino acids: CASSMSSRTSYEQYF. In DNA form, the CDR3 reads TGTGCCAGTAGTATGTCCTCCAGGACTTCCTACGAGCAGTACTTC.

The chain recombines TRBV27 with TRBJ1-1; D is ambiguous. This CDR3 spans 13 amino acids. The V end was cut by 2 bases, the J end by 1 base, with 5 bases between. Germline V lookup: CDR1 MNHEY, CDR2 SMNVEV (reference sequence). Here the CDR3 DNA reads TGTGCCAGCAGTTTAGACGAGAACACTGAAGCTTTCTTT. Translation gives CASSLDENTEAFF.

The chain recombines TRBV6-5 with TRBJ1-2, with 12 bases aligning to TRBD1. V dropped 2 bases and J dropped 7; count of bases not matched to a gene: 5. CDR1 and CDR2 (germline): MNHEY, SVGAGI. The length of the CDR3 is 15 residues. CDR3 bases: TGTGCCAGCAGTTACACGGGACAGGGGGCGGTTGGCTACACCTTC. Its protein product is CASSYTGQGAVGYTF.

The J gene is TRBJ2-7, the V gene TRBV19; 7 nucleotides match TRBD1. Germline trimming cut 3 bases from V and 5 bases from J; bases unmatched to any gene: 10. The CDR3 consists of 15 residues. Germline V CDR1 and CDR2: LNHDA, SQIVND (reference sequence). CDR3 sequence reads: CASSIRGTGVNEQYF. Here the CDR3 DNA reads TGTGCCAGTAGTATCCGGGGAACAGGGGTGAACGAGCAGTACTTC. Full variable domain (remainder filled in from reference TRBV19 and TRBJ2-7): DGGITQSPKYLFRKEGQNVTLSCEQNLNHDAMYWYRQDPGQGLRLIYYSQIVNDFQKGDIAEGYSVSREKKESFPLTVTSAQKNPTAFYLCASSIRGTGVNEQYFGPGTRLTVT.

The chain recombines TRBV11-2 with TRBJ1-5; D unresolved. The CDR3 length is 13 residues. V lost 1 base to trimming and J lost 5 bases, with 6 bases between them. Germline V gives CDR1 SGHAT, CDR2 FQNNGV. The CDR3 protein is CASSLVSDQPQHF. The CDR3 nucleotides are TGTGCCAGCAGCTTAGTCTCAGATCAGCCCCAGCATTTT.

The V and J genes are TRBV15 and TRBJ2-7, with unresolved D. The germline V gene encodes CDR1 LNHNV and CDR2 YYDKDF (reference sequence). Deletions cut 1 base from V and 6 bases from J, with 13 bases between. This CDR3 comprises 14 residues. CDR3 in DNA: TGTGCCACCAGCAGAGGCCTTCTGGGTGTCGAGCAGTACTTC. It translates to CATSRGLLGVEQYF. Based on the CDR3 plus reference TRBV15 and TRBJ2-7, the full variable domain is DAMVIQNPRYQVTQFGKPVTLSCSQTLNHNVMYWYQQKSSQAPKLLFHYYDKDFNNEADTPDNFQSRRPNTSFCFLDIRSPGLGDTAMYLCATSRGLLGVEQYFGPGTRLTVT.

The V and J genes are TRBV5-6 and TRBJ2-2, with D possibly being TRBD2 (5 bases). Germline V lookup: CDR1 SGHDT, CDR2 YYEEEE. Trimming pared 1 base from V and 0 bases from J, leaving 7 bases between. The CDR3 is 15 residues long. CDR3 residues: CASSLMDSNTGELFF. The CDR3 DNA is TGTGCCAGCAGCTTGATGGACTCGAACACCGGGGAGCTGTTTTTT.

The chain combines TRBV5-5 with TRBJ2-5, with 7 bases that match TRBD1. Germline CDR1 is SGHKS and CDR2 is YYEKEE (reference sequence). J gave up 0 bases and V 6 bases, and 8 bases lay outside the gene matches. The CDR3 is 15 residues long. The CDR3 here is CASIGGGSYQETQYF. The CDR3 bases are TGTGCCAGCATAGGGGGCGGCTCGTACCAAGAGACCCAGTACTTC.

This rearrangement joins TRBV7-9 to TRBJ2-7; TRBD1 matches at 7 bases. This CDR3 has 14 residues. Trimming at V came to 3 bases and at J to 2 bases, leaving 4 bases not matched to a gene. Germline V CDR1 and CDR2: SEHNR, FQNEAQ (reference sequence). CDR3 DNA sequence: TGTGCCAGCAGCTTTACAGGGGACACCTACGAGCAGTACTTC. Its translation: CASSFTGDTYEQYF.

This chain joins TRBV9 and TRBJ1-3, with D tentatively TRBD1 (6 bases). The V gene's germline CDR1 is SGDLS and CDR2 YYNGEE. V gave up 3 bases and J gave up 0 bases, with 16 bases separating them. The CDR3 is 17 residues long. The CDR3 protein is CASSDPLTGISGNTIYF. The CDR3 nucleotides are TGTGCCAGCAGCGACCCTCTAACAGGGATCTCTGGAAACACCATATATTTT.

This chain uses TRBV5-1 with TRBJ1-2, with D maybe TRBD1 (6 bases). Germline CDR1 reads SGHRS; CDR2 reads YFSETQ. V was clipped by 4 bases and J by 0 bases, with 13 bases between them. The CDR3 spans 15 residues. This CDR3 is CASSPRQDSNYGYTF. The CDR3 DNA follows: TGCGCCAGCAGCCCCAGACAGGATTCTAACTATGGCTACACCTTC.

V is TRBV6-1 and J is TRBJ1-5; tentative D call: TRBD1 (5 bases). The CDR3 extends over 17 amino acids. Germline-derived CDR1 and CDR2 are MNHNS and SASEGT. The ends were cut back, 2 bases at V and 2 bases at J, with 16 bases in the middle. The CDR3 reads CASSERGGIYGNQPQHF. The CDR3 nucleotides are TGTGCCAGCAGTGAACGGGGGGGAATATACGGCAATCAGCCCCAGCATTTT.

This clone has just one count. The chain is built from TRBV19 and TRBJ1-3; the D is unclear. This CDR3 spans 15 amino acids. The germline CDR1 and CDR2 sequences are LNHDA and SQIVND (reference sequence). The V end lost 1 base, the J end lost 2 bases, and 9 bases lay between the germline ends. The CDR3 sequence: CASSIGRDPGNTIYF. As DNA, the CDR3 is TGTGCCAGTAGTATAGGGCGGGATCCTGGAAACACCATATATTTT.

The rearrangement uses TRBV6-1 and TRBJ2-7; D may be TRBD2 (6 bases). Trimming removed 0 bases at V and 5 bases at J, with 8 bases between. CDR1 is MNHNS, CDR2 SASEGT, per germline. This CDR3 has 13 residues. The CDR3 DNA is TGTGCCAGCAGTGAAGCGTGGGGGGACGAGCAGTACTTC. Amino acids: CASSEAWGDEQYF.

The chain employs TRBV5-6 and TRBJ1-5; TRBD1 might be the D (6 bases). The V gene's germline CDR1 is SGHDT and CDR2 YYEEEE. This CDR3 comprises 15 residues. With 4 bases removed from V and 0 bases from J, the gap between germline ends came to 11 bases. The CDR3 is CASSLYRDSNQPQHF. In nucleotides, the CDR3 is TGTGCCAGCAGCCTATACAGGGATAGCAATCAGCCCCAGCATTTT.

The chain couples TRBV4-1 to TRBJ1-3; 8 bases map to TRBD1. This CDR3 is 16 amino acids long. V was clipped by 4 bases and J by 1 base; unmatched bases: 6. CDR1 is MGHRA and CDR2 is YSYEKL in the germline V gene. The CDR3, as DNA: TGCGCCAGCAGCCCGATTCAGGGGGCGTCTGGAAACACCATATATTTT. Protein product: CASSPIQGASGNTIYF.

The chain combines TRBV6-6 with TRBJ1-1; unclear D gene. V lost 6 bases and J lost 0, with 11 bases in between. The CDR3 is 14 amino acids. Germline CDR1 is MNHNY and CDR2 is SVGAGI (reference sequence). The CDR3 nucleotides are TGTGCCAGCAGCTTCCCTGGTCTGAACACTGAAGCTTTCTTT. This codes for CASSFPGLNTEAFF.